One and the same sample provided the 2 T cell receptor beta chains below, sequenced in a study of cytomegalovirus exposure and HLA in healthy donors. The PCR employed 60 Vbeta primers together with 13 Jbeta primers. Libraries were prepared by immunoSEQ multiplex PCR; TCRdb keeps only in-frame clonotypes and omits some of them. The sample records some 100,000 clones, around 75% being singletons. The sample consisted of PBMCs. The receptors here all came from a woman aged 18-29 years in good health and CMV-seropositive.

The chain combines TRBV1 with TRBJ2-1; TRBD2 reflects the table's D call only, with no check against the DNA. TRBV1 is a known pseudogene. The CDR3 extends over 16 amino acids. In DNA form, the CDR3 reads TGCACCAGCAGCCAAGGGACTAGTGTGTCCTACAATGAGCAGTTCTTC. As protein: CTSSQGTSVSYNEQFF.

This clone was counted once. This chain uses TRBV15 with TRBJ2-7, with D possibly TRBD1 on 7 matching bases. Germline CDR1 LNHNV, CDR2 YYDKDF (reference sequence). The CDR3 runs to 13 residues. Trimming removed 6 bases from V and 4 bases from J, with 13 bases in between. CDR3 sequence reads: CATRRQGGYEQYF. CDR3 sequence (DNA): TGTGCCACCAGGAGACAGGGAGGTTACGAGCAGTACTTC.